The clone carrying this T cell receptor beta chain qualifies as medium-sized. Its cognate antigen is unknown. This record comes from a study of T cells after yellow fever vaccination. Regarding the study as a whole: Researchers report a weaker secondary response that nonetheless peaked faster, day 5 versus 15.

TCRdb ran MiXCR on the 5' RACE reads and lists one entry per CDR3 protein. This table has under 600,000 distinct CDR3 sequences, 13% appearing once. J lost 9 bases, V lost 3 bases, and 12 bases had no gene match. The germline CDR1 and CDR2 sequences are DFQATT and SNEGSKA (reference sequence). There are 16 residues in the CDR3. V usage is TRBV20-1 and J usage is TRBJ1-5; 12 bases align to TRBD1. The sequenced sample was PBMCs, obtained on the day of the yellow fever booster vaccination. The sequence was collected from a man aged 25 to 45 who received the YFV17D yellow fever vaccine. In nucleotides, the CDR3 is TGCAGTGCTAGGGGACAGGGGGCGTATTGGGGTTGGCCCCAGCATTTT. The encoded protein is CSARGQGAYWGWPQHF.